Following are 10 T cell receptor beta chains from one sample sequenced in a study of T cell repertoires in cytomegalovirus infection. A single record per CDR3 protein comes from TCRdb applying MiXCR to the reads. The table includes fewer than 350,000 distinct CDR3 sequences, roughly 15% detected once. The sequencing sample was made of PBMCs. The origin of the receptors is a human donor in good health (CMV status not recorded). Some clones in this sample may be carry-over from other donors' samples.

This clonotype was seen just once. V is TRBV18 and J is TRBJ2-5; 9 bases match TRBD2. Germline V gives CDR1 KGHSH, CDR2 LQKENI. V lost 6 bases, J lost 3 bases, and 5 bases stayed unmatched. The CDR3 consists of 14 residues. The CDR3 protein is CASSVASGEETQYF. The CDR3 nucleotides are TGTGCCAGCTCCGTGGCTAGCGGGGAAGAGACCCAGTACTTC.

The chain uses TRBV6-5 and TRBJ1-6, with 8 bases identical to TRBD1. Germline CDR1 reads MNHEY; CDR2 reads SVGAGI. V dropped 5 bases and J dropped 0; count of bases not matched to a gene: 9. This CDR3 region has 18 residues. The CDR3 sequence is CASSTGTGRSSYNSPLHF. The CDR3 nucleotides read TGTGCCAGCAGTACGGGGACAGGCAGGAGCTCCTATAATTCACCCCTCCACTTT.

The chain has TRBV28 and TRBJ1-3; possibly TRBD1 for D (5 bases). Germline values: CDR1 MDHEN, CDR2 SYDVKM. Between the trimmed V and J ends, which lost 3 bases and 7 bases, there was a span of 13 bases. The CDR3 length is 14 residues. This CDR3 is CASSFPDSRNTIYF. CDR3 coding DNA: TGTGCCAGCAGTTTTCCCGACAGTAGGAACACCATATATTTT.

The V call is TRBV27, the J call TRBJ1-5; D is unresolved. Germline assignment: CDR1 MNHEY and CDR2 SMNVEV (reference sequence). With 2 bases removed from V and 3 bases from J, the gap between germline ends came to 8 bases. This CDR3 has 14 residues. CDR3 sequence: CASSLRGFNQPQHF. DNA for the CDR3: TGTGCCAGCAGTTTACGAGGGTTCAATCAGCCCCAGCATTTT.

This clonotype was found many times. The chain couples TRBV6-5 to TRBJ2-7; the D gene is possibly TRBD1 (6 bases). The CDR3 consists of 14 residues. CDR1 is MNHEY and CDR2 is SVGAGI in the germline V gene. V gave up 2 bases and J gave up 0 bases, with 8 bases separating them. The CDR3 bases are TGTGCCAGCAGTTACGACAGGTACTCCTACGAGCAGTACTTC. Its protein product is CASSYDRYSYEQYF.

The chain is built from TRBV4-2 and TRBJ1-4, with D unresolved. The CDR3 length is 16 residues. Germline V gives CDR1 LGHNA, CDR2 YNFKEQ. Between the trimmed V and J ends, which lost 3 bases and 3 bases, there was a span of 14 bases. The DNA of the CDR3 is TGTGCCAGCAGCCAGGGCCAACCCAGTCCTAATGAAAAACTGTTTTTT. This gives the protein CASSQGQPSPNEKLFF.

V and J are TRBV20-1 and TRBJ2-5; D may correspond to TRBD1 or TRBD2 (5 bases each). CDR1 DFQATT and CDR2 SNEGSKA come from the germline V gene (reference sequence). Trimming cost V 8 bases and J 2 bases, with 15 bases left between them. CDR3 size: 13 residues. CDR3 DNA sequence: TGCAGTTCATGCCTCGGGACGCAAGAGACCCAGTACTTC. It codes for CSSCLGTQETQYF.

This clonotype came up a few times. The rearrangement uses TRBV19 and TRBJ2-7, with a tentative D call TRBD2 (5 bases). This CDR3 comprises 14 residues. Per germline, CDR1 LNHDA and CDR2 SQIVND (reference sequence). The V end was cut by 3 bases, the J end by 8 bases, with 17 bases between. CDR3 loop: CASSIPEVGGQQYF. The CDR3 DNA reads as TGTGCCAGTAGTATCCCGGAGGTAGGCGGACAGCAGTACTTC.

In this sample, this clonotype turned up many times. The V and J genes are TRBV7-2 and TRBJ1-1; D is uncertain. The CDR3 extends over 17 amino acids. From germline, CDR1 is SGHTA and CDR2 FQGNSA. Trimming removed 0 bases at V and 0 bases at J, with 14 bases between. The CDR3, as DNA: TGTGCCAGCAGCTTAGCCACAACCGCTATCTTGAACACTGAAGCTTTCTTT. It codes for CASSLATTAILNTEAFF.

This clonotype has a handful of counts. The rearrangement links TRBV13 to TRBJ2-1, with D perhaps assigned TRBD1 or TRBD2 (5 bases each). The V gene's germline CDR1 is PRHDT and CDR2 FYEKMQ (reference sequence). The CDR3 spans 15 residues. The V gene lost 2 bases and the J gene lost 6 bases, with 14 bases spanning the gap. CDR3 bases: TGTGCCAGCAGCTTATGGCAGGGAGTAACCAATGAGCAGTTCTTC. Translated, it gives CASSLWQGVTNEQFF.